This T cell receptor (beta chain) stems from a study of T cell responses to AZD1222 COVID-19 vaccine. Clones were sequenced by immunoSEQ multiplex PCR, and TCRdb holds only the in-frame ones, with some missing. The sample consists of fewer than 85,000 clones, 75% to 90% of them appearing once. In germline, CDR1 is MNHEY, CDR2 SMNVEV (reference sequence). The V gene lost 2 bases and the J gene lost 4 bases, with 8 bases spanning the gap. The CDR3 length is 14 residues. Study-wide results and caveats: As reported, nearly half of all spike-specific TCRs target variant regions that are unmutated. The breadth and depth of Spike-specific TCRs increased once two AZD1222 doses had been given. Recipients of AZD1222 seropositive at baseline numbered only five or six.

Remarks on this clone: Antigen specificity is unknown.

The receptor was derived from an adult in good health. The specimen was peripheral blood, collected on day 0 of AZD1222 vaccination. V usage is TRBV27 and J usage is TRBJ2-2, with TRBD1 as a possible D gene (5 bases). For the CDR3, the DNA is TGTGCCAGCAGTTTAAAGGGGTTCACCGGGGAGCTGTTTTTT. It is translated as CASSLKGFTGELFF.